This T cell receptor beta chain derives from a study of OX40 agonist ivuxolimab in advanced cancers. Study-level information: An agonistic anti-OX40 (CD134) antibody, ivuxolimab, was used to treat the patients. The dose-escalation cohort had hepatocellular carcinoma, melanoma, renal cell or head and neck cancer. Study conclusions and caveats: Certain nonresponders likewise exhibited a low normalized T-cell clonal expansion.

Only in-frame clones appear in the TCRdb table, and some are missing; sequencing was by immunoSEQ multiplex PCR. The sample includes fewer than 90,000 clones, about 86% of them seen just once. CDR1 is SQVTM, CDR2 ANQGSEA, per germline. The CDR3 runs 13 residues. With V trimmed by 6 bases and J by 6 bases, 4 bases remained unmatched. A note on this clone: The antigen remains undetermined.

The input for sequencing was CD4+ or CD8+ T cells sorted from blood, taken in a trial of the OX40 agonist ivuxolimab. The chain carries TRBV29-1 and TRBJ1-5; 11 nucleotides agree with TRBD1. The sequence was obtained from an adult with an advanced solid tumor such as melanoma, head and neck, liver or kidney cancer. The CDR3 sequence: CSVGQGVGQPQHF. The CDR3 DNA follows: TGCAGCGTGGGACAGGGGGTTGGTCAGCCCCAGCATTTT.